This TCR beta chain appears in the sequencing data of a study of shared clonotypes between healthy human individuals. The CDR3 spans 15 residues. The V gene's germline CDR1 is SQVTM and CDR2 ANQGSEA. V trimming: 7 bases; J trimming: 5 bases; junction bases outside the gene matches: 14. Points from the study as a whole: In general, naive subsets displayed greater estimated richness than memory subsets did.

Turning to this clone: No antigen is known for it.

Measured with immunoSEQ multiplex PCR; TCRdb has only the in-frame clones, and not every one. This table has roughly 650,000 clones, about 97% appearing once. The chain combines TRBV29-1 with TRBJ2-5, with 9 bases aligning to TRBD2. The origin of this receptor is a woman aged 25 to 39 in good health. The sequencing input was naive CD4+ T cells sorted from blood. The subset here: CD45RA+ positively selected. CDR3 in amino acids: CSGGLAGLPRETQYF. The CDR3 DNA follows: TGCAGCGGTGGGCTAGCGGGACTCCCGCGGGAGACCCAGTACTTC. Complete variable domain (other parts from reference TRBV29-1 and TRBJ2-5): SAVISQKPSRDICQRGTSLTIQCQVDSQVTMMFWYRQQPGQSLTLIATANQGSEATYESGFVIDKFPISRPNLTFSTLTVSNMSPEDSSIYLCSGGLAGLPRETQYFGPGTRLLVL.